The entry below describes one T cell receptor (beta chain). Its antigen is still unknown. V was clipped by 0 bases and J by 0 bases, with 9 bases between them. CDR1 LGHNA and CDR2 YNFKEQ come from the germline V gene. The CDR3 has 16 amino acids. TCRdb independently ran MiXCR on the 5' RACE reads; one entry per CDR3 protein. The repertoire holds roughly 1.6 million distinct CDR3 sequences, with about 31% as singletons. This record belongs to a study of identical twins. Findings and limits, study-wide: Without tracking the same donors, conclusions rested on cross-sectional statistical analysis.

The sample consisted of cord blood. The genes are TRBV4-2 and TRBJ1-5; tentative D call: TRBD1 (5 bases). The TCR originated in a newborn girl in good health. The CDR3 region has the DNA TGTGCCAGCAGCCAAGAAGAGGGGTATAGCAATCAGCCCCAGCATTTT. It codes for CASSQEEGYSNQPQHF.